This entry lists 27 T cell receptor beta chains sequenced from one sample in a study of beta chain features in type 1 diabetes. These receptors are not linked to any known antigen. Sequenced material consisted of expressed TCRB transcripts (all of the isolated RNA was reverse transcribed). Only in-frame clones appear in the TCRdb table, and some are missing; sequencing was by immunoSEQ multiplex PCR. The data contain 100,000 to 150,000 clones, 15% to 20% of them seen just once; the ten biggest clones take up roughly 2.6%. Study-wide results and caveats: Shorter TCRB CDR3s, moderately but significantly so, were found in Type 1 diabetes patients in all four CD4+ subsets.

Sequenced: central memory CD4+ T cells from blood. The receptors shown here come from a man aged 18 to 30 with type 1 diabetes.

The chain is built from TRBV30 and TRBJ2-7, with D possibly matching TRBD1 (6 bases). Germline V gives CDR1 GTSNPN, CDR2 SVGIG (reference sequence). The ends were cut back, 1 base at V and 3 bases at J, with 19 bases in the middle. The CDR3 is made up of 16 amino acids. The CDR3, as DNA: TGTGCCTGGAGTGGTCCCCTCCAGGGGAGAAGCTACGAGCAGTACTTC. Amino acid sequence: CAWSGPLQGRSYEQYF.

This clone turned up a few times. The gene calls are TRBV5-6 and TRBJ2-1; 10 bases match TRBD2. Germline trimming cut 0 bases from V and 14 bases from J; bases unmatched to any gene: 5. CDR3 length: 13 amino acids. Per germline, CDR1 SGHDT and CDR2 YYEEEE. CDR3 in DNA: TGTGCCAGCAGCTTGGGGCTAGCGGGAGTCAAGTTCTTC. Translation gives CASSLGLAGVKFF.

V gene TRBV6-6 combines with J gene TRBJ1-1, with 8 bases fitting TRBD1. Germline lookup yields CDR1 MNHNY and CDR2 SVGAGI (reference sequence). V lost 5 bases to trimming and J lost 5 bases; unmatched junction nucleotides: 7. CDR3 length equals 14 residues. The CDR3 region has the DNA TGTGCCAGCAGTCGTGCCGGACAGGGAACTGAAGCTTTCTTT. Its translation is CASSRAGQGTEAFF.

The chain combines TRBV28 with TRBJ2-7; D not resolved. The CDR3 has 14 amino acids. Germline assignment: CDR1 MDHEN and CDR2 SYDVKM. Trimming left V 8 bases short and J 0 bases short, with 14 bases between. CDR3: CASAPGENSYEQYF. The DNA for the CDR3 is TGTGCCAGCGCCCCTGGCGAGAACTCCTACGAGCAGTACTTC.

This clone was seen more than once but under ten times. The chain joins TRBV27 to TRBJ1-2; 7 bases are a match to TRBD1. The trim removed 3 bases at V and 4 bases at J, leaving 14 bases unmatched. Germline lookup yields CDR1 MNHEY and CDR2 SMNVEV (reference sequence). The CDR3 consists of 17 residues. CDR3 sequence: CASSFGDNRGTFYGYTF. CDR3 bases: TGTGCCAGCAGTTTCGGAGATAACAGGGGCACCTTCTATGGCTACACCTTC.

This clone has only a few counts. The rearrangement uses TRBV29-1 and TRBJ1-1; no clear D gene. The CDR3 is 15 amino acids. V was shortened by 4 bases and J by 0 bases, with 15 bases between the two germline ends. The germline gives CDR1 SQVTM, CDR2 ANQGSEA. In nucleotides, the CDR3 is TGCAGCGTTGGAGGGTTCGGTCTCATGAACACTGAAGCTTTCTTT. Translated, it gives CSVGGFGLMNTEAFF.

The sample holds a few counts of this clone. V usage is TRBV5-1 and J usage is TRBJ2-1, with D tentatively TRBD1 (5 bases). V shed 4 bases and J shed 0 bases, with 14 bases lying between them. CDR1 is SGHRS, CDR2 YFSETQ, per germline. The CDR3 has 16 amino acids. The CDR3 is CASSPPGQGSYNEQFF. Here the CDR3 DNA reads TGCGCCAGCAGCCCACCTGGCCAGGGCTCCTACAATGAGCAGTTCTTC.

This clone has only a few counts. The chain combines TRBV6-1 with TRBJ2-3, with a possible D match to TRBD2 (5 bases). Germline loops: CDR1 MNHNS, CDR2 SASEGT. The CDR3 is 14 amino acids. Trimming removed 5 bases from V and 1 base from J, with 10 bases in between. CDR3 in DNA: TGTGCCAGCAGTTCCGGGGTGGGCACAGATACGCAGTATTTT. Amino acids: CASSSGVGTDTQYF.

This chain links TRBV7-2 with TRBJ2-1; possible D gene TRBD2, 6 bases. Looked up from germline, CDR1 is SGHTA and CDR2 is FQGNSA. The CDR3 is 14 residues long. Trimming stripped 4 bases from V and 6 bases from J, with 13 bases between. The CDR3 region is CASSSPGVLNEQFF. The CDR3 DNA reads as TGTGCCAGCAGCTCACCGGGAGTTCTCAATGAGCAGTTCTTC.

A few counts support this clone. This chain uses TRBV2 with TRBJ1-5; D is unclear. Per germline, CDR1 SNHLY and CDR2 FYNNEI. Trimming took 8 bases from V and 3 from J, leaving 14 bases between them. The CDR3 length is 14 residues. CDR3 in DNA: TGTGCCAGCGCTAGGGAGGAGATCAATCAGCCCCAGCATTTT. Its protein is CASAREEINQPQHF.

This clone has a count of ten or more. This chain uses TRBV5-1 with TRBJ2-4, with 11 bases aligning to TRBD2. The germline CDR1 and CDR2 sequences are SGHRS and YFSETQ. CDR3 length: 18 amino acids. V shed 0 bases, J shed 3 bases, and the junction held 8 bases outside the gene matches. The CDR3 sequence: CASSLGLAGIMGKNIQYF. CDR3 DNA sequence: TGCGCCAGCAGCTTGGGACTAGCGGGGATAATGGGCAAAAACATTCAGTACTTC.

With regard to this clone: Other nucleotide sequences in the sample specify the same CDR3. The CDR3, as DNA: TGTGCCAGCAGCGTAGGACAGCAGAATGAAAAACTGTTTTTT. Its translation is CASSVGQQNEKLFF. J is TRBJ1-4 and V is TRBV9; possibly TRBD1 for D (5 bases). This CDR3 region has 14 residues. V lost 0 bases and J lost 5, with 8 bases in between. CDR1 and CDR2 from the germline V gene are SGDLS and YYNGEE.

J is TRBJ1-4 and V is TRBV29-1; 8 positions agree with TRBD1. CDR3 length: 13 residues. CDR1 SQVTM and CDR2 ANQGSEA come from the germline V gene. The V and J ends lost 4 bases and 6 bases, in that order; junction bases with no gene match: 4. This CDR3 reads CSVAATGDEKLFF. In DNA form, the CDR3 reads TGCAGCGTTGCTGCGACAGGGGATGAAAAACTGTTTTTT.

The table lists this clone with a few counts. CDR3 amino acids: CASRAQGNTEAFF. The CDR3 DNA is TGTGCCAGCAGGGCACAGGGTAACACTGAAGCTTTCTTT. V gene TRBV6-6 combines with J gene TRBJ1-1; D might be TRBD1 (6 bases). V dropped 6 bases and J dropped 2 bases, with 10 bases sitting between them. Germline-derived CDR1 and CDR2 are MNHNY and SVGAGI (reference sequence). The length of the CDR3 is 13 residues.

The chain uses TRBV6-5 and TRBJ1-1; weak D call: TRBD1 (5 bases). Trimming stripped 0 bases from V and 3 bases from J, with 8 bases between. The CDR3 extends over 14 amino acids. Germline V gives CDR1 MNHEY, CDR2 SVGAGI. CDR3: CASSYSGGDTEAFF. CDR3 sequence (DNA): TGTGCCAGCAGTTACTCCGGGGGGGACACTGAAGCTTTCTTT.

The chain uses TRBV30 and TRBJ1-2; 9 bases line up with TRBD1. This CDR3 contains 15 residues. The V gene's germline CDR1 is GTSNPN and CDR2 SVGIG (reference sequence). J gave up 4 bases and V 2 bases, and 8 bases lay outside the gene matches. The CDR3, as DNA: TGTGCCTGGAGTTCCGGGACAGGGACGGGCTATGGCTACACCTTC. Amino acids: CAWSSGTGTGYGYTF.

This clone occurred a few times. The chain carries TRBV4-3 and TRBJ2-3; perhaps TRBD2 as D (6 bases). The CDR3 covers 18 residues. V shed 0 bases and J shed 5 bases, with 21 bases lying between them. Looked up from germline, CDR1 is LGHNA and CDR2 is YSLEER. In DNA form, the CDR3 reads TGCGCCAGCAGCCAAGAGCCTTCCGGGACTGCGAGCGGAGATACGCAGTATTTT. Amino acid sequence: CASSQEPSGTASGDTQYF.

This clone was counted between two and nine times. The gene calls are TRBV7-2 and TRBJ2-3; D call uncertain. V was clipped by 4 bases and J by 5 bases, with 7 bases between them. Germline V CDR1 and CDR2: SGHTA, FQGNSA. CDR3 length equals 12 residues. CDR3: CASSSYGDTQYF. In DNA, the CDR3 is TGTGCCAGCAGCTCCTACGGAGATACGCAGTATTTT. Full variable domain (remainder filled in from reference TRBV7-2 and TRBJ2-3): GAGVSQSPSNKVTEKGKDVELRCDPISGHTALYWYRQSLGQGLEFLIYFQGNSAPDKSGLPSDRFSAERTGGSVSTLTIQRTQQEDSAVYLCASSSYGDTQYFGPGTRLTVL.

The rearrangement joins TRBV6-1 to TRBJ1-2; 7 nucleotides line up with TRBD1. This CDR3 spans 14 amino acids. J gave up 3 bases and V 6 bases, and 7 bases lay outside the gene matches. Germline CDR1 reads MNHNS; CDR2 reads SASEGT. The CDR3 protein is CASRVTGRDYGYTF. The CDR3, as DNA: TGTGCCAGCAGGGTGACAGGGCGGGACTATGGCTACACCTTC.

This clone was detected many times. The chain couples TRBV7-2 to TRBJ2-1, with 9 positions matching TRBD2. CDR3 length: 16 amino acids. Germline lookup yields CDR1 SGHTA and CDR2 FQGNSA. V trimming: 5 bases; J trimming: 6 bases; junction bases outside the gene matches: 11. CDR3 in DNA: TGTGCCAGCAGCCCTGAAGGGGCTAGCGGGGCCAATGAGCAGTTCTTC. Encoded protein: CASSPEGASGANEQFF.

This clone was counted only a few times. The chain has TRBV7-9 and TRBJ1-5, with 8 bases lining up with TRBD1. CDR3 length: 14 amino acids. The junction had 9 bases not matched to a gene; V was cut back by 5 bases and J by 9 bases. Germline V gene sequence: CDR1 SEHNR, CDR2 FQNEAQ (reference sequence). Written as DNA, the CDR3 is TGTGCCAGCAGCGTGGACAGGGCGACAGGGCCCCAGCATTTT. It specifies CASSVDRATGPQHF.

The V and J genes are TRBV5-1 and TRBJ2-7; D is undetermined. In germline, CDR1 is SGHRS, CDR2 YFSETQ. This CDR3 region has 13 residues. V was pared by 4 bases and J by 5 bases, with 13 bases between. The CDR3 nucleotides are TGCGCCAGCAGCGATGCTATTAGGGACGAGCAGTACTTC. It encodes CASSDAIRDEQYF. The complete variable domain, with remaining parts taken from reference TRBV5-1 and TRBJ2-7, reads KAGVTQTPRYLIKTRGQQVTLSCSPISGHRSVSWYQQTPGQGLQFLFEYFSETQRNKGNFPGRFSGRQFSNSRSEMNVSTLELGDSALYLCASSDAIRDEQYFGPGTRLTVT.

Notes on this clone: Mismatch with germline at one junction end may stem from a read error. The chain carries TRBV7-7 and TRBJ2-1; TRBD2 might be the D (6 bases). This CDR3 region has 13 residues. CDR1 is SSHAT and CDR2 is FNYEAQ in the germline V gene (reference sequence). The CDR3: CASSLSAEGEQFF. For the CDR3, the DNA is TGTGCTAGCAGCTTAAGCGCGGAGGGGGAGCAGTTCTTC.

This clone was picked up a small number of times. This chain links TRBV28 with TRBJ1-1; 7 bases map to TRBD1. V shed 7 bases, J shed 5 bases, and the junction held 10 bases outside the gene matches. Per germline, CDR1 MDHEN and CDR2 SYDVKM. This CDR3 has 14 amino acids. CDR3 sequence: CASKGQSWGTEAFF. CDR3 in DNA: TGTGCCAGCAAGGGACAGTCCTGGGGGACTGAAGCTTTCTTT.

J is TRBJ1-2 and V is TRBV30; tentatively, D is TRBD1 (5 bases). The V gene's germline CDR1 is GTSNPN and CDR2 SVGIG (reference sequence). The V gene lost 2 bases and the J gene lost 13 bases, with 14 bases spanning the gap. This CDR3 comprises 11 residues. CDR3 loop: CAWSTDSRSTF. CDR3 bases: TGTGCCTGGAGTACAGACAGCCGCAGCACCTTC.

This clone was detected only a few times. V gene TRBV5-1 combines with J gene TRBJ1-2; D gene ambiguous. The CDR3 spans 12 residues. Germline CDR1 reads SGHRS; CDR2 reads YFSETQ. V was cut by 2 bases and J by 2 bases, with 4 bases left in between. For the CDR3, the DNA is TGCGCCAGCAGCTTTGACAACTATGGCTACACCTTC. Its translation: CASSFDNYGYTF.

V and J are TRBV28 and TRBJ1-2, with D possibly matching TRBD1 (6 bases). Trimming cost V 6 bases and J 6 bases, with 8 bases left between them. Looked up from germline, CDR1 is MDHEN and CDR2 is SYDVKM. The CDR3 covers 11 residues. The CDR3 coding sequence is TGTGCCAGCAGACAGGGCGATGGCTACACCTTC. It encodes CASRQGDGYTF.